This T cell receptor (beta chain) stems from a study of cytomegalovirus exposure and HLA in healthy donors. Details on this clone: Other DNA sequences in this specimen translate into the identical CDR3.

The CDR3 covers 12 residues. The V end was cut by 5 bases, the J end by 0 bases, with 5 bases between. From germline, CDR1 is SGHTA and CDR2 FQGNSA. The PCR employed 60 Vbeta primers together with 13 Jbeta primers. Data came from immunoSEQ multiplex PCR; TCRdb stores just in-frame clones and leaves some out. Here the sample spans 100,000 to 150,000 clones, roughly 72% being singletons. The clonotype comes from a male donor in good health and CMV-seronegative. The sample taken for sequencing was PBMCs. The J gene is TRBJ2-7, the V gene TRBV7-2; no clear D gene. CDR3 in DNA: TGTGCCAGCAGCCCTAGCTCCTACGAGCAGTACTTC. Translating gives CASSPSSYEQYF.